Below are 25 T cell receptor beta chains sequenced from a single sample in a study of beta chain features in type 1 diabetes. Findings and caveats of the study: Moderate yet significant TCRB CDR3 shortening was seen in Type 1 diabetes patients in all four CD4+ subsets.

No antigen has been assigned to these receptors. What was sequenced were expressed TCRB transcripts, since all of the isolated RNA had been reverse transcribed. Here immunoSEQ multiplex PCR was the method, and the copy in TCRdb shows in-frame clones only, minus some. The sample holds tens of thousands of clones, roughly 50% seen once. What was sequenced was central memory CD4+ T cells from blood. The receptors come from a young man with type 1 diabetes.

The chain combines TRBV19 with TRBJ1-5; TRBD1 agrees at 10 bases. V shed 4 bases, J shed 7 bases, and the junction held 7 bases outside the gene matches. This CDR3 is 15 amino acids long. Germline V gives CDR1 LNHDA, CDR2 SQIVND (reference sequence). CDR3: CASSRSGTGEQPQHF. In nucleotides, the CDR3 is TGTGCCAGTAGTAGATCCGGGACAGGGGAGCAGCCCCAGCATTTT.

There are a few counts of this clone. The chain couples TRBV6-6 to TRBJ2-1, with 14 bases matching TRBD2. The CDR3 runs 16 residues. CDR1 and CDR2 from the germline V gene are MNHNY and SVGAGI (reference sequence). V gave up 5 bases and J gave up 6 bases; unmatched junction bases: 6. In DNA form, the CDR3 reads TGTGCCAGCAGTGCCGGGACTAGCGGGAGCCGCAATGAGCAGTTCTTC. Its protein is CASSAGTSGSRNEQFF.

This clone was picked up one time. The V call is TRBV14, the J call TRBJ2-5; TRBD2 matches 9 bases. V was pared by 1 base and J by 1 base, with 7 bases of the junction left unmatched. Germline V gene data show CDR1 as SGHDN and CDR2 as FVKESK. The CDR3 has 17 residues. DNA for the CDR3: TGTGCCAGCAGCCAAGGTATTAGCGGGAGCGGCCAAGAGACCCAGTACTTC. Protein sequence: CASSQGISGSGQETQYF.

The chain recombines TRBV11-2 with TRBJ2-3; tentatively, D is TRBD2 (6 bases). The CDR3 extends over 16 amino acids. V shed 3 bases and J shed 3 bases, with 16 bases lying between them. Germline lookup yields CDR1 SGHAT and CDR2 FQNNGV. CDR3 nucleotide sequence: TGTGCCAGCAGCTTTGGTCGGGGGAAGGGGACAGATACGCAGTATTTT. Translating gives CASSFGRGKGTDTQYF. Using reference TRBV11-2 and TRBJ2-3 for the parts outside the CDR3, the full variable domain is EAGVAQSPRYKIIEKRQSVAFWCNPISGHATLYWYQQILGQGPKLLIQFQNNGVVDDSQLPKDRFSAERLKGVDSTLKIQPAKLEDSAVYLCASSFGRGKGTDTQYFGPGTRLTVL.

The rearrangement joins TRBV4-1 to TRBJ2-1, with a weak D call TRBD2 (6 bases). The V gene's germline CDR1 is MGHRA and CDR2 YSYEKL. The CDR3 runs to 16 residues. The V end was cut by 6 bases, the J end by 6 bases, with 21 bases between. The CDR3 DNA follows: TGCGCCAGCAGTCGCCTTAGCGGTCGAATGGGCAATGAGCAGTTCTTC. Residues: CASSRLSGRMGNEQFF.

V usage is TRBV18 and J usage is TRBJ2-7; 9 bases line up with TRBD1. V trimming: 6 bases; J trimming: 1 base; junction bases outside the gene matches: 4. Per the germline V gene, CDR1 is KGHSH and CDR2 is LQKENI. The CDR3 covers 14 residues. The CDR3 is CASSTGGGSYEQYF. For the CDR3, the DNA is TGTGCCAGCTCGACAGGGGGGGGGTCCTACGAGCAGTACTTC.

This clone was detected only a few times. J is TRBJ1-1 and V is TRBV7-9; no definite D call. The CDR3 spans 12 residues. Germline V lookup: CDR1 SEHNR, CDR2 FQNEAQ (reference sequence). V lost 5 bases to trimming and J lost 7 bases, with 11 bases between them. The CDR3 coding sequence is TGTGCCAGCAGCCTCCCCCAGAATGAAGCTTTCTTT. Encoded protein: CASSLPQNEAFF. The whole variable domain, remainder taken from reference TRBV7-9 and TRBJ1-1, is DTGVSQNPRHKITKRGQNVTFRCDPISEHNRLYWYRQTLGQGPEFLTYFQNEAQLEKSRLLSDRFSAERPKGSFSTLEIQRTEQGDSAMYLCASSLPQNEAFFGQGTRLTVV.

The chain uses TRBV2 and TRBJ2-5, with 12 bases matching TRBD1. CDR1 SNHLY and CDR2 FYNNEI come from the germline V gene. J lost 4 bases, V lost 8 bases, and 8 bases had no gene match. The CDR3 is made up of 15 amino acids. CDR3 amino acids: CASGPGQGAVETQYF. The CDR3 bases are TGTGCCAGCGGGCCGGGACAGGGGGCTGTAGAGACCCAGTACTTC.

The CDR3 DNA follows: TGCGCCAGCAGCTTGGGGCTAGCGGGGACTATAGATACGCAGTATTTT. Translated: CASSLGLAGTIDTQYF. The rearrangement uses TRBV5-1 and TRBJ2-3; 9 bases map to TRBD2. Germline CDR1 and CDR2: SGHRS and YFSETQ. The CDR3 contains 16 residues. V lost 0 bases to trimming and J lost 5 bases; unmatched junction nucleotides: 7.

On this clone itself: Other DNA sequences in the sample encode the same CDR3. This sequence joins TRBV5-1 and TRBJ2-7, with 8 bases fitting TRBD2. The germline gives CDR1 SGHRS, CDR2 YFSETQ. With 0 bases clipped from V and 6 bases from J, the junction kept 2 bases outside the gene matches. The CDR3 totals 13 residues. In DNA, the CDR3 is TGCGCCAGCAGCTTGGGCAGCGGGGGCGAGCAGTACTTC. It encodes CASSLGSGGEQYF.

A few counts support this clone. The rearrangement uses TRBV18 and TRBJ2-3; the match to TRBD2 covers 13 bases. Germline trimming cut 3 bases from V and 4 bases from J; bases unmatched to any gene: 7. The germline gives CDR1 KGHSH, CDR2 LQKENI. This CDR3 has 17 residues. Here the CDR3 reads CASSPRTSGRRADTQYF. The DNA of the CDR3 is TGTGCCAGCTCACCCCGGACTAGCGGGAGAAGGGCAGATACGCAGTATTTT.

The sample holds a few counts of this clone. The V gene is TRBV18, the J gene TRBJ1-5; TRBD1 is a possible D gene (6 bases). Trimming stripped 2 bases from V and 6 bases from J, with 8 bases between. CDR1 KGHSH and CDR2 LQKENI come from the germline V gene. The CDR3 sequence is 13 residues long. CDR3 loop: CASSPTGTQPQHF. For the CDR3, the DNA is TGTGCCAGCTCACCAACAGGGACTCAGCCCCAGCATTTT.

This clone has only a few counts. The rearrangement joins TRBV14 to TRBJ2-7; D is unresolved. V lost 0 bases, J lost 7 bases, and 7 bases lay in between. This CDR3 region has 12 residues. CDR1 is SGHDN, CDR2 FVKESK, per germline. CDR3 region: CASSQEWREQYF. As DNA, the CDR3 is TGTGCCAGCAGCCAAGAGTGGCGGGAGCAGTACTTC. Full variable domain (missing parts from reference TRBV14 and TRBJ2-7): EAGVTQFPSHSVIEKGQTVTLRCDPISGHDNLYWYRRVMGKEIKFLLHFVKESKQDESGMPNNRFLAERTGGTYSTLKVQPAELEDSGVYFCASSQEWREQYFGPGTRLTVT.

V gene TRBV18 combines with J gene TRBJ2-5, with 7 bases that match TRBD1. CDR1 is KGHSH, CDR2 LQKENI, per germline. The CDR3 loop spans 13 amino acids. V lost 2 bases and J lost 4; bases outside the gene matches: 1. The CDR3 protein is CASSPDRAETQYF. Here the CDR3 DNA reads TGTGCCAGCTCACCAGACAGGGCAGAGACCCAGTACTTC.

The chain joins TRBV19 to TRBJ2-5, with TRBD1 as a possible D gene (6 bases). Between the trimmed V and J ends, which lost 7 bases and 3 bases, there was a span of 12 bases. This CDR3 comprises 13 residues. Germline V gene sequence: CDR1 LNHDA, CDR2 SQIVND (reference sequence). The CDR3: CASTPRGKETQYF. CDR3 bases: TGTGCCAGTACCCCAAGGGGGAAAGAGACCCAGTACTTC.

The J gene is TRBJ1-1, the V gene TRBV5-1; TRBD1 is a possible D gene (6 bases). From germline, CDR1 is SGHRS and CDR2 YFSETQ. V was shortened by 0 bases and J by 3 bases, with 12 bases between the two germline ends. The CDR3 loop spans 15 amino acids. CDR3 sequence (DNA): TGCGCCAGCAGCTTGGCCGGACAGACCTACACTGAAGCTTTCTTT. As protein: CASSLAGQTYTEAFF.

This clone was counted only a few times. The gene calls are TRBV7-9 and TRBJ2-3, with 9 bases lining up with TRBD2. Per germline, CDR1 SEHNR and CDR2 FQNEAQ (reference sequence). Trimming at V came to 2 bases and at J to 2 bases, leaving 5 bases not matched to a gene. This CDR3 is built from 16 residues. The CDR3: CASSLRLAGYTDTQYF. The CDR3 DNA sequence: TGTGCCAGCAGCTTAAGGCTAGCGGGGTACACAGATACGCAGTATTTT.

This CDR3 reads CASSQAGGGVTDTQYF. Here the CDR3 DNA reads TGTGCCAGCAGCCAAGCTGGCGGGGGGGTCACAGATACGCAGTATTTT. This chain joins TRBV4-2 and TRBJ2-3; TRBD2 aligns across 9 bases. V was clipped by 1 base and J by 2 bases; unmatched bases: 4. Germline V lookup: CDR1 LGHNA, CDR2 YNFKEQ. This CDR3 region has 16 residues.

The rearrangement links TRBV5-6 to TRBJ1-2; possibly TRBD1 for D (5 bases). CDR1 SGHDT and CDR2 YYEEEE come from the germline V gene. The length of the CDR3 is 13 residues. V was clipped by 0 bases and J by 6 bases, with 9 bases between them. CDR3 coding DNA: TGTGCCAGCAGCTTGGGACAGCCCCATGGCTACACCTTC. It codes for CASSLGQPHGYTF.

The chain couples TRBV15 to TRBJ2-1; 9 bases are a match to TRBD2. The trim removed 7 bases at V and 2 bases at J, leaving 6 bases unmatched. CDR1 and CDR2 (germline): LNHNV, YYDKDF (reference sequence). The CDR3 loop spans 15 amino acids. The DNA of the CDR3 is TGTGCCACCACATTAGCGGGGGAGACCTACAATGAGCAGTTCTTC. Its protein product is CATTLAGETYNEQFF.

This clone has a handful of counts. The chain couples TRBV19 to TRBJ2-7; 7 bases match TRBD1. Losses at the gene ends were 6 bases for V and 2 bases for J; bases not matched to a gene: 7. The length of the CDR3 is 14 residues. Looked up from germline, CDR1 is LNHDA and CDR2 is SQIVND (reference sequence). The CDR3 loop reads CASSDRAGPYEQYF. The CDR3 bases are TGTGCCAGTAGCGACAGGGCGGGTCCCTACGAGCAGTACTTC.

The rearrangement uses TRBV5-5 and TRBJ2-3; a possible D gene is TRBD2 (7 bases). This CDR3 has 18 amino acids. CDR1 is SGHKS and CDR2 is YYEKEE in the germline V gene (reference sequence). Trimming left V 0 bases short and J 2 bases short, with 19 bases between. Written as DNA, the CDR3 is TGTGCCAGCAGCTTGGCCTGGGTGGGGGGGCCTGACACAGATACGCAGTATTTT. Amino acid sequence: CASSLAWVGGPDTDTQYF.

There are a few counts of this clone. The chain carries TRBV15 and TRBJ1-1, with a tentative D call TRBD1 (5 bases). CDR3 length: 12 residues. Germline V gene data show CDR1 as LNHNV and CDR2 as YYDKDF (reference sequence). Trimming left V 5 bases short and J 5 bases short, with 9 bases between. The CDR3, as DNA: TGTGCCACCAGCGTGGGGGGAACTGAAGCTTTCTTT. Translated: CATSVGGTEAFF.

This clone was counted a few times. The chain links TRBV11-2 to TRBJ2-2; the D is unclear. Trimming took off 5 bases at V and 2 bases at J, with 3 bases between the two ends. This CDR3 is built from 12 residues. Germline V CDR1 and CDR2: SGHAT, FQNNGV. The CDR3 nucleotides read TGTGCCAGCAGCCATAACACCGGGGAGCTGTTTTTT. Protein sequence: CASSHNTGELFF.

This chain connects TRBV20-1 to TRBJ1-1; the D is unclear. Between the trimmed V and J ends, which lost 6 bases and 4 bases, there was a span of 9 bases. This CDR3 has 11 amino acids. Germline loops: CDR1 DFQATT, CDR2 SNEGSKA (reference sequence). The CDR3 DNA is TGCAGTGCCTTGAGGCTCACTGAAGCTTTCTTT. This sequence encodes CSALRLTEAFF.